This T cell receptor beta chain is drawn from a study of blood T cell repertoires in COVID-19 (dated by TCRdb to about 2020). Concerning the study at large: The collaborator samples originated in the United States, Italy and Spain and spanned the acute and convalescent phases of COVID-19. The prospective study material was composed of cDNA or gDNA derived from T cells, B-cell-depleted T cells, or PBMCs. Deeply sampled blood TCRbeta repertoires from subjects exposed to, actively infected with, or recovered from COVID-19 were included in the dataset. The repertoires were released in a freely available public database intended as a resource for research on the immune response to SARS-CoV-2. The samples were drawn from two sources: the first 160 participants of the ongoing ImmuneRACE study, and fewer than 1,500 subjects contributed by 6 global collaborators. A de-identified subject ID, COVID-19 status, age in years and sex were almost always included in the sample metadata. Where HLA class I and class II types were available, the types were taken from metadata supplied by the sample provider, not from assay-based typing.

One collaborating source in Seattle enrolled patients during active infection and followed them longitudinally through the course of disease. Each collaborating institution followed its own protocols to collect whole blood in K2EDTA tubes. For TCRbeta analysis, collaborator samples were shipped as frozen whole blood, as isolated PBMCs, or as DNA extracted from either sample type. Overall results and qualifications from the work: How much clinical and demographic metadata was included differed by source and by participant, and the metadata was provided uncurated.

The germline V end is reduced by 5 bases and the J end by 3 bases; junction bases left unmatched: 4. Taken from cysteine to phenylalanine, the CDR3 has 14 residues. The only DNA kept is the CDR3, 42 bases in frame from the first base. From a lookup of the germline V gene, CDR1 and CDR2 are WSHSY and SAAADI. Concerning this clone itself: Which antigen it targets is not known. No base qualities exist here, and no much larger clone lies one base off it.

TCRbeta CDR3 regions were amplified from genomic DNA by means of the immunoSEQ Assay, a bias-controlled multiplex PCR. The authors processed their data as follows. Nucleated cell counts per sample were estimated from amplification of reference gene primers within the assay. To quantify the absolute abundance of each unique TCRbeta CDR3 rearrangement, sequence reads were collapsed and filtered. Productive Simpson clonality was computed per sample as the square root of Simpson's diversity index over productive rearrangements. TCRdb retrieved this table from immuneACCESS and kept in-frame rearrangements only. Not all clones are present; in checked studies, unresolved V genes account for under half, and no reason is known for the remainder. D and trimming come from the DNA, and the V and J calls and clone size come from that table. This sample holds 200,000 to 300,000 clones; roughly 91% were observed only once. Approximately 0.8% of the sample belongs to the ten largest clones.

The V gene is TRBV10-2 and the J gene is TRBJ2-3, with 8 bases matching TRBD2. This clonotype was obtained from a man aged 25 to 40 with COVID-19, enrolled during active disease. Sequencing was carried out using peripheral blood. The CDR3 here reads CASSFSGATDTQYF. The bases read TGCGCCAGCAGTTTTAGCGGGGCAACAGATACGCAGTATTTT.